The 16 T cell receptor beta chains given below trace back to one sample, sequenced in a study of cytomegalovirus exposure and HLA in healthy donors. Clones were read by immunoSEQ multiplex PCR, and TCRdb kept only the in-frame ones, dropping some. This sample has about 240,000 clones, with approximately 90% found just once. The sample was PBMCs. The receptors here all came from a man aged 18 to 29 in good health and CMV-seronegative.

The J gene is TRBJ2-7, the V gene TRBV19; D unresolved. The CDR3 totals 12 residues. Germline CDR1 and CDR2: LNHDA and SQIVND (reference sequence). The V end was cut by 4 bases, the J end by 6 bases, with 10 bases between. This chain's CDR3 is CASSTRLSEQYF. CDR3 DNA sequence: TGTGCCAGTAGTACCCGACTTAGCGAGCAGTACTTC.

The chain combines TRBV27 with TRBJ2-7; 7 bases map to TRBD1. This CDR3 has 15 residues. Trimming removed 3 bases from V and 5 bases from J; junction bases left unmatched: 10. Germline assignment: CDR1 MNHEY and CDR2 SMNVEV (reference sequence). The CDR3 loop reads CASSFSGTEFDEQYF. The DNA for the CDR3 is TGTGCCAGCAGTTTCTCCGGGACAGAGTTCGACGAGCAGTACTTC.

The rearrangement links TRBV7-9 to TRBJ2-7, with 9 bases fitting TRBD2. CDR1 and CDR2 (germline): SEHNR, FQNEAQ (reference sequence). The CDR3 length is 14 residues. The V gene end was trimmed by 4 bases and the J gene end by 2 bases; junction bases not matched to a gene: 3. The CDR3 loop reads CASSSTSGTYEQYF. CDR3 bases: TGTGCCAGCAGCTCGACTAGCGGAACCTACGAGCAGTACTTC.

The gene calls are TRBV5-1 and TRBJ1-6; 12 positions match TRBD1. V trimming: 4 bases; J trimming: 11 bases; junction bases outside the gene matches: 1. The CDR3 is made up of 13 amino acids. Germline V gene data show CDR1 as SGHRS and CDR2 as YFSETQ. CDR3 bases: TGCGCCAGCAGCGGGACAGGGGGCCCACCCCTCCACTTT. Its translation: CASSGTGGPPLHF.

This sequence joins TRBV10-3 and TRBJ2-3, with D perhaps matching TRBD1 (6 bases). This CDR3 contains 13 residues. CDR1 and CDR2 from the germline V gene are ENHRY and SYGVKD. V dropped 6 bases and J dropped 6 bases, with 13 bases sitting between them. CDR3 nucleotides: TGTGCCATCAGCCACAGGGTAGGTGATACGCAGTATTTT. This translates into CAISHRVGDTQYF.

The J gene is TRBJ2-7, the V gene TRBV7-2, with D tentatively TRBD1 (5 bases). The CDR3 contains 13 residues. V lost 3 bases and J lost 3, with 9 bases in between. CDR1 and CDR2 from the germline V gene are SGHTA and FQGNSA. The DNA of the CDR3 is TGTGCCAGCAGCTTTCTCGACAGCTACGAGCAGTACTTC. This translates into CASSFLDSYEQYF. Looking up the rest from reference TRBV7-2 and TRBJ2-7 gives the full variable domain: GAGVSQSPSNKVTEKGKDVELRCDPISGHTALYWYRQSLGQGLEFLIYFQGNSAPDKSGLPSDRFSAERTGGSVSTLTIQRTQQEDSAVYLCASSFLDSYEQYFGPGTRLTVT.

V usage is TRBV5-6 and J usage is TRBJ1-5; no clear D. Germline V gives CDR1 SGHDT, CDR2 YYEEEE. The CDR3 loop spans 12 amino acids. Between the trimmed V and J ends, which lost 0 bases and 9 bases, there was a span of 7 bases. This chain's CDR3 is CASSLGTGPQHF. For the CDR3, the DNA is TGTGCCAGCAGCTTGGGTACTGGGCCCCAGCATTTT.

CDR3 DNA: TGTGCCAGCAGCGTATTGACTAGCGGGGGGGAGCTGTTTTTT. This sequence encodes CASSVLTSGGELFF. The rearrangement joins TRBV9 to TRBJ2-2; 10 nucleotides align to TRBD2. V lost 1 base, J lost 8 bases, and 2 bases stayed unmatched. Germline CDR1 is SGDLS and CDR2 is YYNGEE. This CDR3 has 14 amino acids. Full variable domain (missing parts from reference TRBV9 and TRBJ2-2): DSGVTQTPKHLITATGQRVTLRCSPRSGDLSVYWYQQSLDQGLQFLIQYYNGEERAKGNILERFSAQQFPDLHSELNLSSLELGDSALYFCASSVLTSGGELFFGEGSRLTVL.

The chain carries TRBV11-2 and TRBJ2-7, with 10 bases that match TRBD2. The junction had 1 base not matched to a gene; V was cut back by 1 base and J by 4 bases. The CDR3 extends over 14 amino acids. The germline V gene encodes CDR1 SGHAT and CDR2 FQNNGV. CDR3 in DNA: TGTGCCAGCAGCTTAGTGGGACTAGCGTACGAGCAGTACTTC. Amino acid sequence: CASSLVGLAYEQYF.

The V call is TRBV4-2, the J call TRBJ2-2, with TRBD1 identical over 8 bases. The CDR3 covers 15 residues. V lost 6 bases, J lost 3 bases, and 6 bases stayed unmatched. Germline CDR1 LGHNA, CDR2 YNFKEQ. The CDR3 bases are TGTGCCAGCAGTTTTGACAGGGGTTACACCGGGGAGCTGTTTTTT. Protein product: CASSFDRGYTGELFF.

The chain combines TRBV28 with TRBJ2-6; D unresolved. This CDR3 comprises 14 residues. The germline gives CDR1 MDHEN, CDR2 SYDVKM. The V and J ends lost 5 bases and 2 bases respectively, with 7 bases between them. CDR3 sequence: CASSPHAGANVLTF. In nucleotides, the CDR3 is TGTGCCAGCAGTCCACATGCTGGGGCCAACGTCCTGACTTTC.

The CDR3 DNA follows: TGTGCCAGTAGTACCGGATGGGGCCAAAACACTGAAGCTTTCTTT. Protein product: CASSTGWGQNTEAFF. The V gene is TRBV19, the J gene TRBJ1-1; D may be TRBD1 (5 bases). The CDR3 covers 15 residues. V was cut by 4 bases and J by 2 bases, with 14 bases left in between. The V gene's germline CDR1 is LNHDA and CDR2 SQIVND (reference sequence).

This chain joins TRBV5-6 and TRBJ1-1, with D possibly matching TRBD1 (5 bases). Germline CDR1 is SGHDT and CDR2 is YYEEEE. The CDR3 length is 14 residues. The V end lost 4 bases, the J end lost 2 bases, and 12 bases lay between the germline ends. The CDR3 spells CASSIRVLNTEAFF. For the CDR3, the DNA is TGTGCCAGCAGCATCAGGGTCCTTAACACTGAAGCTTTCTTT.

The rearrangement joins TRBV5-1 to TRBJ2-5; D possibly corresponds to TRBD1 (6 bases). The CDR3 is 15 amino acids. V was clipped by 0 bases and J by 2 bases, with 11 bases between them. Germline V gene lookup returns CDR1 SGHRS and CDR2 YFSETQ. The CDR3 region has the DNA TGCGCCAGCAGCTTGGCTCAGGGGCCACAAGAGACCCAGTACTTC. Its protein product is CASSLAQGPQETQYF.

Details on this clone: Mismatch with germline at one junction end may stem from a read error. V usage is TRBV10-3 and J usage is TRBJ2-7; TRBD1 matches at 7 bases. CDR3 length: 12 amino acids. Germline-derived CDR1 and CDR2 are ENHRY and SYGVKD. The CDR3 loop is CAISEVDGTALF. CDR3 nucleotide sequence: TGTGCCATCAGTGAGGTCGATGGGACAGCACTTTTC.

This chain uses TRBV6-5 with TRBJ2-5, with 8 nucleotides matching TRBD2. This CDR3 is built from 12 residues. With V trimmed by 6 bases and J by 5 bases, 2 bases remained unmatched. Germline V gives CDR1 MNHEY, CDR2 SVGAGI. The CDR3 is CASSGRGETQYF. As DNA, the CDR3 is TGTGCCAGCAGCGGGAGGGGTGAGACCCAGTACTTC.